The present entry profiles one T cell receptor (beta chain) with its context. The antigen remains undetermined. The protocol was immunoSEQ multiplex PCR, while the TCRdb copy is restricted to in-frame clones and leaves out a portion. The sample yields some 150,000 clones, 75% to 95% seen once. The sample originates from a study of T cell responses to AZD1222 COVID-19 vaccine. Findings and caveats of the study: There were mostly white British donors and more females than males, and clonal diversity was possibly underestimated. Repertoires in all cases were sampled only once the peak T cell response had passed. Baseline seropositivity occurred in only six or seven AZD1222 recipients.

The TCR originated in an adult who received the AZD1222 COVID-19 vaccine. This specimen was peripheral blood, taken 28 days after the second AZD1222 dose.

In DNA form, the CDR3 reads TGTGCCAGCAGTGAAGATGTGGGGGGAGGCTACACCTTC. It is translated as CASSEDVGGGYTF. The gene calls are TRBV2 and TRBJ1-2, with a weak D call TRBD1 (5 bases). Per the germline V gene, CDR1 is SNHLY and CDR2 is FYNNEI. The CDR3 is 13 amino acids. V was shortened by 1 base and J by 8 bases, with 11 bases between the two germline ends.